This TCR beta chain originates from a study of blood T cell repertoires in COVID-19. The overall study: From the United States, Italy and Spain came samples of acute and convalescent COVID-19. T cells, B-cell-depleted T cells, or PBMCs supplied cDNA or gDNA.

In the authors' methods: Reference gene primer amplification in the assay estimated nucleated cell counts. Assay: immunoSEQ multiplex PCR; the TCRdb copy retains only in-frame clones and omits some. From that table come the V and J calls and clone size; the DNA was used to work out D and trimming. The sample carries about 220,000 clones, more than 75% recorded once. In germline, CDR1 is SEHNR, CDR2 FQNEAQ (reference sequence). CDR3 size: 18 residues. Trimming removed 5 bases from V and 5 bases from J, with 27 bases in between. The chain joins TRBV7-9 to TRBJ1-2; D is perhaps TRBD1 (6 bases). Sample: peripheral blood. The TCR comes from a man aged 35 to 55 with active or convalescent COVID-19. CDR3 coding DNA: TGTGCCAGCAGCCCCGAAGGGGGGGCCCTCCTAAAACTTTATGGCTACACCTTC. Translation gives CASSPEGGALLKLYGYTF.